One T cell receptor (beta chain) is described in this entry. These data come from a study of blood T cell repertoires in COVID-19. Whole-study context: The United States, Italy and Spain supplied acute and convalescent COVID-19 samples. The analysed material was cDNA or gDNA that came from T cells, B-cell-depleted T cells, or PBMCs.

Clinical history as reported by participants underpinned cohort assignment. Using immunoSEQ multiplex PCR, the repertoire was profiled, and TCRdb retains in-frame clones only, with some absent. The sample includes hundreds of thousands of clones, 75% to 90% of them seen just once. The CDR3 loop spans 15 amino acids. Germline trimming cut 3 bases from V and 1 base from J; bases unmatched to any gene: 3. CDR1 and CDR2 from the germline V gene are MDHEN and SYDVKM. This clonotype was obtained from a woman between 40 and 50 years old who had recovered from COVID-19. The genes are TRBV28 and TRBJ2-4; 7 nucleotides agree with TRBD2. Input material: PBMCs or T cells enriched from blood (not recorded which). The CDR3 spells CASSFAGGAKNIQYF. The DNA for the CDR3 is TGTGCCAGCAGTTTTGCCGGGGGGGCCAAAAACATTCAGTACTTC. The variable domain in full, completed from reference TRBV28 and TRBJ2-4, reads DVKVTQSSRYLVKRTGEKVFLECVQDMDHENMFWYRQDPGLGLRLIYFSYDVKMKEKGDIPEGYSVSREKKERFSLILESASTNQTSMYLCASSFAGGAKNIQYFGAGTRLSVL.